Listed below are T cell receptor beta chains from one sample, sequenced in a study of blood T cell repertoires in COVID-19. The table came from immunoSEQ multiplex PCR; TCRdb's copy has only in-frame clones and leaves some out. The data show over 250,000 clones, with roughly nine tenths seen just once and 2% to 3% held by the top ten. Specimen: PBMCs or T cells enriched from blood (not recorded which). These TCRs come from a man in his sixties who had recovered from COVID-19. The CDR3 runs from the conserved cysteine through the conserved F or W. The order of the fields is V gene, D gene, J gene, CDR3 DNA, CDR3 protein. A D gene is named only where the DNA matches it firmly.

>TRBV6-5|TRBD1|TRBJ1-3
TGTGCCAGCAGTCGGGGACAGGGGGAAAACACCATATATTTT
CASSRGQGENTIYF
>TRBV13|-|TRBJ2-1
TGTGCCAGCAGCTTGGGCAGCTCCTACAATGAGCAGTTCTTC
CASSLGSSYNEQFF
>TRBV5-8|TRBD1|TRBJ1-6
TGTGCCAGCAACCTCAGACTATGGACAGGGGCAGACTCACCCCTCCACTTT
CASNLRLWTGADSPLHF
>TRBV5-4|-|TRBJ1-1
TGTGCCAGCACCTCGGGGGGATGGGGCACTGAAGCTTTCTTT
CASTSGGWGTEAFF
>TRBV2|-|TRBJ1-1
TGTGCCAGCAGTTGGAACAGGGATTCGAACACTGAAGCTTTCTTT
CASSWNRDSNTEAFF
>TRBV7-6|TRBD1|TRBJ2-2
TGTGCCAGCAGCTCGGGACAGGGGGGGACCGGGGAGCTGTTTTTT
CASSSGQGGTGELFF
>TRBV5-4|TRBD1|TRBJ1-2
TGTGCCAGCAGTTTGAGACAGGGAGACGGCGGCTACACCTTC
CASSLRQGDGGYTF
>TRBV4-3|-|TRBJ2-1
TGCGCCAGCAGCCAAGGGCCAGCGCGGAATGAGCAGTTCTTC
CASSQGPARNEQFF
>TRBV7-9|TRBD2|TRBJ2-3
TGTGCCAGCAGCCGGACTAGTTCCCCAGATACGCAGTATTTT
CASSRTSSPDTQYF
>TRBV30|TRBD1|TRBJ1-6
TGTGCCTGGAGTGGACAGGGAAATTCACCCCTCCACTTT
CAWSGQGNSPLHF
>TRBV4-2|-|TRBJ1-2
TGTGCCAGCAGCCAGAACATTAAGACAGGTCTCGGCTACACCTTC
CASSQNIKTGLGYTF